This entry concerns a single T cell receptor (beta chain). V was clipped by 7 bases and J by 4 bases, with 14 bases between them. This CDR3 has 12 amino acids. Germline V gene sequence: CDR1 SQVTM, CDR2 ANQGSEA. Relapse after autologous stem cell transplantation occurred in every patient, and brentuximab vedotin exposure varied. TCRdb keeps only in-frame clones here, not all; method: immunoSEQ multiplex PCR. The data hold some 100,000 clones, with around 88% observed a single time. The entry originates in a study of PD-1 blockade in classical Hodgkin lymphoma. The chain links TRBV29-1 to TRBJ2-7; D tentatively fits TRBD1 or TRBD2 (6 bases each). The specimen comprised peripheral blood mononuclear cells (PBMCs), sampled before the second cycle of nivolumab. This clonotype was obtained from a human donor with classical Hodgkin lymphoma. As DNA, the CDR3 is TGCAGCGACCCGGACAGCGGGTACGAGCAGTACTTC. It specifies CSDPDSGYEQYF.